This TCR beta chain derives from a study of blood T cell repertoires in COVID-19. TCRdb keeps only in-frame clones here, not all; method: immunoSEQ multiplex PCR. The repertoire has around 380,000 clones, roughly 86% of them found once; the top ten carry about 1.5%. Trimming cost V 5 bases and J 3 bases; bases outside gene matches: 7. CDR1 MNHNY and CDR2 SVGAGI come from the germline V gene (reference sequence). The CDR3 loop spans 15 amino acids. This chain connects TRBV6-6 to TRBJ1-2, with 9 bases fitting TRBD1. This receptor was obtained from a man under 40 who had recovered from COVID-19. Sequenced input: PBMCs or T cells enriched from blood (not recorded which). CDR3 loop: CASSPWTGEHYGYTF. The CDR3 region has the DNA TGTGCCAGCAGTCCTTGGACAGGGGAACACTATGGCTACACCTTC.